This T cell receptor (beta chain) comes out of a study of blood T cell repertoires in COVID-19. The method was immunoSEQ multiplex PCR; TCRdb's version includes in-frame clones alone and lacks a portion of them. The data show fewer than 300,000 clones, roughly 80% seen once. The CDR3 is 17 amino acids. Germline CDR1 SGHNT, CDR2 YENEEA. V lost 2 bases, J lost 0 bases, and 16 bases lay in between. The genes are TRBV11-3 and TRBJ1-2; D ambiguous. This clonotype originated in a man in his forties or fifties who had been exposed to COVID-19. Sequencing used PBMCs or T cells enriched from blood (not recorded which). CDR3 region: CASSLQAYRRPNYGYTF. The CDR3, as DNA: TGTGCCAGCAGCTTACAGGCCTATCGGCGTCCTAACTATGGCTACACCTTC.